The 6 T cell receptor beta chains presented below share a single source sample, sequenced in a study of shared clonotypes between healthy human individuals (dated by TCRdb to 2019 to 2021). Library preparation employed the immunoSEQ multiplex PCR assay. TCRdb re-hosts the immuneACCESS table, in-frame sequences only. Its copies lack some clones; in the studies checked, an unresolved V gene accounts for under half of them, and the cause for the rest is not known. The sample contains over 400,000 clones, 81% of them found a single time. The ten largest clones take up about an eighth of the sample. Sequenced: PBMCs. These receptors all stem from a woman between 35 and 50 years old in good health. Some clones in this sample may be carry-over from other donors' samples.

The V gene is TRBV7-3, the J gene TRBJ2-7; 8 bases agree with TRBD1. The CDR3 is made up of 15 amino acids. V trimming: 7 bases; J trimming: 0 bases; junction bases outside the gene matches: 8. Germline V gene data show CDR1 as SGHTA and CDR2 as FQGTGA. In DNA form, the CDR3 reads TGTGCCAGCACCCGATGGGACAGGCCCTCCTACGAGCAGTACTTC. Protein: CASTRWDRPSYEQYF.

J is TRBJ2-1 and V is TRBV11-3; the match to TRBD2 covers 7 bases. The CDR3 covers 15 residues. In germline, CDR1 is SGHNT, CDR2 YENEEA. After removal of 1 base from V and 1 base from J, the junction contained 1 base not matched to a gene. The CDR3 DNA is TGTGCCAGCAGCTTAGGGACTAGTTCCTACAATGAGCAGTTCTTC. It specifies CASSLGTSSYNEQFF.

V usage is TRBV25-1 and J usage is TRBJ2-1; 9 bases agree with TRBD2. The CDR3 contains 15 residues. The V segment lost 10 bases and the J segment 6 bases; nucleotides outside the gene matches: 13. Germline V gene lookup returns CDR1 MGHDK and CDR2 SYGVNS. CDR3 region: CATTPASGISNEQFF. CDR3 DNA: TGTGCCACCACCCCCGCTAGCGGGATTTCCAATGAGCAGTTCTTC.

On this clone itself: This likely came from a read error, as a far larger clone is one base away. Within the sample, other DNA sequences also encode this same CDR3. CDR3 in amino acids: CASSAGGSEQYF. The DNA for the CDR3 is TGTGCCAGCAGTGCAGGGGGCAGCGAGCAGTACTTC. The chain is built from TRBV2 and TRBJ2-7; 8 positions match TRBD1. This CDR3 has 12 amino acids. V was pared by 4 bases and J by 6 bases, with 2 bases of the junction left unmatched. Germline V CDR1 and CDR2: SNHLY, FYNNEI.

This clone is a singleton in its sample. A single base is all that separates this from a far larger clone, so a read error is likely. The chain combines TRBV4-3 with TRBJ2-1, with 10 bases fitting TRBD1. V was pared by 8 bases and J by 4 bases, with 11 bases of the junction left unmatched. Germline values: CDR1 LGHNA, CDR2 YSLEER. CDR3 length: 16 residues. The CDR3 DNA reads TGCGCCAGCGGCCCAGATGAGGGACAGGGGTACAATGAGCAGTTCTTC. Translation gives CASGPDEGQGYNEQFF.

The chain carries TRBV18 and TRBJ1-1, with D possibly TRBD1 on 5 matching bases. The V end was cut by 5 bases, the J end by 3 bases, with 10 bases between. The CDR3 runs to 13 residues. CDR1 is KGHSH and CDR2 is LQKENI in the germline V gene. The chain's CDR3 is CASSSGRDTEAFF. The CDR3 DNA is TGTGCCAGCTCATCGGGCAGGGACACTGAAGCTTTCTTT.